The text below deals with one TCR beta chain. Its specificity is not known. The sample belongs to a study of cytomegalovirus exposure and HLA in healthy donors. Study conclusions and caveats: A classifier reportedly called cytomegalovirus status with high sensitivity and specificity.

Method: immunoSEQ multiplex PCR; TCRdb's copy keeps in-frame clones and lacks some. The repertoire holds some 230,000 clones, with about 93% as singletons. From the approximately 120-subject validation cohort, which was separate from the approximately 700-subject first cohort, the donors were drawn. V lost 2 bases and J 4 bases, leaving 4 bases between the germline ends. Germline CDR1 is SGDLS and CDR2 is YYNGEE. The length of the CDR3 is 13 residues. The chain couples TRBV9 to TRBJ1-6; D gene ambiguous. The clonotype comes from a woman between 18 and 30 years old in good health and CMV-seronegative. Material for sequencing was PBMCs. Here the CDR3 reads CASSVTYNSPLHF. CDR3 DNA: TGTGCCAGCAGCGTTACTTATAATTCACCCCTCCACTTT.